These 7 T cell receptor beta chains came from one sample sequenced in a study of T cell repertoires in cytomegalovirus infection. The antigens for these receptors are not known. One entry per CDR3 protein, called by TCRdb with MiXCR from the reads. The sample lists about 830,000 distinct CDR3 sequences; approximately 30% were seen once. The sample consisted of cultured CD8+ T cells from PBMCs, taken from culture after CMV antigen stimulation. These receptors all come from a human donor in good health (CMV status not recorded). Some clones in this sample may be carry-over from other donors' samples.

This clonotype was detected only once. The chain uses TRBV27 and TRBJ1-6; D remains unclear. Germline CDR1 is MNHEY and CDR2 is SMNVEV (reference sequence). Trimming removed 2 bases at V and 7 bases at J, with 9 bases between. There are 14 residues in the CDR3. The CDR3 sequence is CASSLGFRNSPLHF. CDR3 coding DNA: TGTGCCAGCAGTTTAGGCTTTCGGAATTCACCCCTCCACTTT.

A few counts support this clonotype. J is TRBJ2-2 and V is TRBV19; TRBD2 might be the D (5 bases). CDR1 and CDR2 (germline): LNHDA, SQIVND (reference sequence). CDR3 length: 13 amino acids. V dropped 3 bases and J dropped 4 bases, with 6 bases sitting between them. In DNA form, the CDR3 reads TGTGCCAGTAGTATGGGAGTCACCGGGGAGCTGTTTTTT. Protein sequence: CASSMGVTGELFF.

This clonotype was seen a few times. The chain combines TRBV12-3 or TRBV12-4 with TRBJ1-5, with a possible D match to TRBD1 (5 bases). V lost 0 bases and J 7 bases, leaving 13 bases between the germline ends. This CDR3 is 15 amino acids long. This CDR3 is CASSLARAGWQPQHF. Here the CDR3 DNA reads TGTGCCAGCAGTTTAGCTCGGGCAGGGTGGCAGCCCCAGCATTTT.

The chain uses TRBV7-9 and TRBJ2-2; D uncertain. Germline values: CDR1 SEHNR, CDR2 FQNEAQ (reference sequence). Trimming took off 3 bases at V and 0 bases at J, with 8 bases between the two ends. This CDR3 is 15 amino acids long. CDR3 sequence reads: CASSLRFPNTGELFF. DNA for the CDR3: TGTGCCAGCAGCTTGAGGTTCCCGAACACCGGGGAGCTGTTTTTT. The whole variable domain, filled in from reference TRBV7-9 and TRBJ2-2, reads DTGVSQNPRHKITKRGQNVTFRCDPISEHNRLYWYRQTLGQGPEFLTYFQNEAQLEKSRLLSDRFSAERPKGSFSTLEIQRTEQGDSAMYLCASSLRFPNTGELFFGEGSRLTVL.

This clonotype was picked up many times. The chain carries TRBV19 and TRBJ1-5; D not certain. The CDR3 has 14 residues. The V end was cut by 6 bases, the J end by 0 bases, with 9 bases between. Per the germline V gene, CDR1 is LNHDA and CDR2 is SQIVND (reference sequence). The CDR3 sequence: CASSRGYSNQPQHF. CDR3 coding DNA: TGTGCCAGTAGCCGCGGTTATAGCAATCAGCCCCAGCATTTT.

This clonotype has only one observation. CDR3 sequence reads: CASSYGLAALAKNIQYF. The DNA for the CDR3 is TGTGCCAGCAGTTACGGGTTGGCGGCACTAGCCAAAAACATTCAGTACTTC. The rearrangement links TRBV6-2 or TRBV6-3 to TRBJ2-4; D remains unclear. Germline V gene sequence: CDR1 MNHEY, CDR2 SVGEGT. Trimming removed 2 bases at V and 0 bases at J, with 14 bases between. The CDR3 covers 17 residues.

The table lists this clonotype with a few counts. This rearrangement joins TRBV12-3 or TRBV12-4 to TRBJ2-5; TRBD2 agrees at 8 bases. Germline trimming cut 5 bases from V and 10 bases from J; bases unmatched to any gene: 12. CDR3 size: 14 residues. CDR3: CASSPIAGSPLQYF. CDR3 bases: TGTGCCAGCAGTCCGATAGCGGGGTCTCCTCTCCAGTACTTC.